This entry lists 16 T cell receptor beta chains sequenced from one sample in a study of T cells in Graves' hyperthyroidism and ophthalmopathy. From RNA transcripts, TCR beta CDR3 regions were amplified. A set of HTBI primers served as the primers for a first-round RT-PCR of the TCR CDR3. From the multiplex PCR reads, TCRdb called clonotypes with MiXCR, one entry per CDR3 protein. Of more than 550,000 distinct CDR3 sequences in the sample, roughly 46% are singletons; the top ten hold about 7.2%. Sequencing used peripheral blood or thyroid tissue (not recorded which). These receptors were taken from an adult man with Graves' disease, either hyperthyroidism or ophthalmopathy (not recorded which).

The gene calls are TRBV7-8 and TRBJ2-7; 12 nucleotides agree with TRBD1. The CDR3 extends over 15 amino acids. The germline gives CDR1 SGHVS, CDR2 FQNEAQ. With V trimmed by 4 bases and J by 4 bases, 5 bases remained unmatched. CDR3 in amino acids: CASSSMGQGAYEQYF. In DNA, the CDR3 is TGTGCCAGCAGCTCGATGGGACAGGGGGCTTACGAGCAGTACTTC.

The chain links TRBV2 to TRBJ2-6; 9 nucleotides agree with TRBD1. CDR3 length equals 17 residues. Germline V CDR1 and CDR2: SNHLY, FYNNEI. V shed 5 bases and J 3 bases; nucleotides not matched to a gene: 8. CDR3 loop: CASSFQTGGRGANVLTF. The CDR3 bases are TGTGCCAGCAGTTTCCAGACAGGGGGACGTGGGGCCAACGTCCTGACTTTC.

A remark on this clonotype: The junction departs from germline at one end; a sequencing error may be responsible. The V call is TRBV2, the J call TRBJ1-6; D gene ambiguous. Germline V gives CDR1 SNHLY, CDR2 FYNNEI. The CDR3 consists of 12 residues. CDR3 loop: CVSTEPNSPLHF. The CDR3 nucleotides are TGTGTCAGCACCGAACCTAATTCACCCCTCCACTTT.

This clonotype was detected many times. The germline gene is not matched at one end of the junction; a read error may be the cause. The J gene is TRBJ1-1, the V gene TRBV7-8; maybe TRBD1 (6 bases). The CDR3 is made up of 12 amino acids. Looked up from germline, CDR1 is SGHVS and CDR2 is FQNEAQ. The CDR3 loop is CASTDGGTLGYF. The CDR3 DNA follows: TGTGCCAGCACCGACGGGGGGACACTGGGGTACTTT. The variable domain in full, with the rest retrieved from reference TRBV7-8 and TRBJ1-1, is GAGVSQSPRYKVAKRGQDVALRCDPISGHVSLFWYQQALGQGPEFLTYFQNEAQLDKSGLPSDRFFAERPEGSVSTLKIQRTQQEDSAVYLCASTDGGTLGYFGQGTRLTVV.

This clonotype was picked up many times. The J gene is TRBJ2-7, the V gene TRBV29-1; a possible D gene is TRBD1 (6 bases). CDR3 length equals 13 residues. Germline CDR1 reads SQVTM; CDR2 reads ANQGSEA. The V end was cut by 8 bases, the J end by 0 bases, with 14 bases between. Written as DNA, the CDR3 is TGCAGCTGCCGGGACATCTACTCCTACGAGCAGTACTTC. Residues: CSCRDIYSYEQYF.

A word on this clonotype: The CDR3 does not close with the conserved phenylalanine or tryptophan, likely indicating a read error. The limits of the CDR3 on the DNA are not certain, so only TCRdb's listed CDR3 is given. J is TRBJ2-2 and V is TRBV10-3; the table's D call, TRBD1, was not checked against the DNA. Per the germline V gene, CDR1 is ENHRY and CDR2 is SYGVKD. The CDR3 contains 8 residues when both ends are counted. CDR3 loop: CAISDLDS.

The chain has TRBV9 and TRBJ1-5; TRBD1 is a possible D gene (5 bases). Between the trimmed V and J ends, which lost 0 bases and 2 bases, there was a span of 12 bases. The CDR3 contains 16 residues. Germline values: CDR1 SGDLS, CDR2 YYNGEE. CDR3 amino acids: CASSVDAGGGNQPQHF. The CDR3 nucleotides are TGTGCCAGCAGCGTAGATGCCGGGGGTGGCAATCAGCCCCAGCATTTT.

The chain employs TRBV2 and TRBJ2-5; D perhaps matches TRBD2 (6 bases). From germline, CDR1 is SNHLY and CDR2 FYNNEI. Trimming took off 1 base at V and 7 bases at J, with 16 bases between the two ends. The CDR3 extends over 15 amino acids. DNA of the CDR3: TGTGCCAGCAGTGAAGGAGGCTGGCAGGGAGGGACCCAGTACTTC. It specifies CASSEGGWQGGTQYF.

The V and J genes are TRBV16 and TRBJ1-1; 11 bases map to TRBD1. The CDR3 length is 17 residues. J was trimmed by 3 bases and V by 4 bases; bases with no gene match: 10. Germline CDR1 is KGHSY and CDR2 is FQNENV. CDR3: CASSRMRTGGGYTEAFF. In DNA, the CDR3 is TGTGCCAGCAGCCGAATGCGGACAGGGGGCGGATACACTGAAGCTTTCTTT.

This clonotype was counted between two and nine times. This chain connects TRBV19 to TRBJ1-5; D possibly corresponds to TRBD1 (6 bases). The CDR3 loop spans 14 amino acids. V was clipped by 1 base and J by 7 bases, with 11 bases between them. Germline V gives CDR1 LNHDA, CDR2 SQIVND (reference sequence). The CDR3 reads CASSIANRAQPQHF. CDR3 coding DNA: TGTGCCAGTAGTATAGCTAACAGGGCACAGCCCCAGCATTTT.

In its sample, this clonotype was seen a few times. The CDR3 region is CASSWDPGWSLHF. Written as DNA, the CDR3 is TGTGCCAGCAGTTGGGACCCGGGCTGGTCCCTCCACTTT. The chain carries TRBV2 and TRBJ1-6; the D gene is possibly TRBD1 (5 bases). The CDR3 extends over 13 amino acids. In germline, CDR1 is SNHLY, CDR2 FYNNEI. V lost 5 bases and J lost 14, with 16 bases in between.

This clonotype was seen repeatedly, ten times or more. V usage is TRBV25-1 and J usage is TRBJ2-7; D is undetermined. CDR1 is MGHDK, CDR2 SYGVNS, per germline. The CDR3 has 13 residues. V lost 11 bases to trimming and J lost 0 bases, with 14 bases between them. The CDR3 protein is CASRSGNSYEQYF. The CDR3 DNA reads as TGTGCCTCCCGTTCGGGCAACTCCTACGAGCAGTACTTC.

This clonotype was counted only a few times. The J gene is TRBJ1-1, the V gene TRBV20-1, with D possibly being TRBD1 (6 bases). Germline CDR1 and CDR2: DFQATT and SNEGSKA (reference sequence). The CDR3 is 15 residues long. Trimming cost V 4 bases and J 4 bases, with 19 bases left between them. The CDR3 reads CSAKPFGGSTTEAFF. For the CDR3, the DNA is TGCAGTGCTAAGCCGTTTGGGGGCTCGACCACTGAAGCTTTCTTT.

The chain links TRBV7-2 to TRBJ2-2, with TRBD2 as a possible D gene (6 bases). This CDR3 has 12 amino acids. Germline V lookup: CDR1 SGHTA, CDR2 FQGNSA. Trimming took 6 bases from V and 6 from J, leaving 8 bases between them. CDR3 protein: CASRREAGELFF. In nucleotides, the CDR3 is TGTGCCAGCAGAAGGGAGGCCGGGGAGCTGTTTTTT. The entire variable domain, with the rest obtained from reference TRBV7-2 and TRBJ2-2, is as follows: GAGVSQSPSNKVTEKGKDVELRCDPISGHTALYWYRQSLGQGLEFLIYFQGNSAPDKSGLPSDRFSAERTGGSVSTLTIQRTQQEDSAVYLCASRREAGELFFGEGSRLTVL.

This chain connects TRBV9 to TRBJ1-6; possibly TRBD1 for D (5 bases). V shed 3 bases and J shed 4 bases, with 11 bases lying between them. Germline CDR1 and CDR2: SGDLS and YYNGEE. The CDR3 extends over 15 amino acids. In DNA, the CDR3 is TGTGCCAGCAGCGAACAGGACCATTATAATTCACCCCTCCACTTT. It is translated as CASSEQDHYNSPLHF.

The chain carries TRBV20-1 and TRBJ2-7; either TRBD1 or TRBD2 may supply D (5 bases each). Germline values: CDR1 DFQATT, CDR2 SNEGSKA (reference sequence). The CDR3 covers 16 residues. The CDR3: CSRVKGRADPTYEQYF. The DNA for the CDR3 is TGCAGCCGCGTTAAGGGGCGGGCAGACCCAACCTACGAGCAGTACTTC.